Here is one T cell receptor beta chain with its context. This specimen comes from a study of blood T cell repertoires in COVID-19. The authors' processing: Reference gene primer amplification in the assay estimated nucleated cell counts. Clones were read by immunoSEQ multiplex PCR, and TCRdb kept only the in-frame ones, dropping some. From that table come the V and J calls and clone size; the DNA was used to work out D and trimming. The data contain a few hundred thousand clones, more than 80% of them singletons. This CDR3 has 14 residues. V dropped 5 bases and J dropped 6; count of bases not matched to a gene: 4. The germline V gene encodes CDR1 MNHEY and CDR2 SVGAGI.

This clonotype was sampled from a woman aged 50 to 60 with COVID-19, enrolled during active disease. The source material was peripheral blood. The rearrangement uses TRBV6-5 and TRBJ2-1, with 10 bases aligning to TRBD1. The CDR3 here is CASSRDRGANEQFF. Written as DNA, the CDR3 is TGTGCCAGCAGTCGGGACAGGGGAGCCAATGAGCAGTTCTTC.